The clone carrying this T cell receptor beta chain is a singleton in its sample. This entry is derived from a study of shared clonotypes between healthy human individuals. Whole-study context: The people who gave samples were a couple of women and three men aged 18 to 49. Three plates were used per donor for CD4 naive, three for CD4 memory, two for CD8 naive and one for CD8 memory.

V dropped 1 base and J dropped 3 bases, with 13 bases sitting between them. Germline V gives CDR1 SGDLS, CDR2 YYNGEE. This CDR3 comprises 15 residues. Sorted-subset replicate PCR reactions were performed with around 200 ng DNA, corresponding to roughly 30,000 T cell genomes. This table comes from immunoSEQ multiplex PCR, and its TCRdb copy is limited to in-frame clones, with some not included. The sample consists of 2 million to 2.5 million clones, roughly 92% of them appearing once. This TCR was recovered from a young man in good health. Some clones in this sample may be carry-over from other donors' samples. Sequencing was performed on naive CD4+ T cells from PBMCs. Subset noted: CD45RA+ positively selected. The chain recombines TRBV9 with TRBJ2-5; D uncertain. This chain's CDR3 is CASSVRASREETQYF. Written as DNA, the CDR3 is TGTGCCAGCAGCGTACGGGCCAGTAGGGAAGAGACCCAGTACTTC.